The clone carrying this T cell receptor (beta chain) has just a few counts. Its antigen is as yet unknown. The data belong to a study of regulatory T cells in long-lasting Graves disease. The V gene's germline CDR1 is DFQATT and CDR2 SNEGSKA (reference sequence). The CDR3 spans 13 residues. The V and J ends lost 7 bases and 3 bases respectively, with 16 bases between them. The study's findings and limits: TRBV28, TRBJ1-2 and TRBJ2-5 were favored in persistent disease. Graves' patients with persistent disease showed TCR diversity lower than patients newly diagnosed. More public clonotypes were shared by persistent patients (2,741) than by new patients (more than 950).

Library construction for TCR beta used iRepertoire HTBI primers and Arm-PCR of CDR3 regions. Each CDR3 protein gets one entry after TCRdb re-called the multiplex PCR reads with MiXCR. The table records about 290,000 distinct CDR3 sequences, around a fifth of them present only once. Time point given: persistent/refractory GD, antithyroid drugs over 5 years with positive TRAb. The TCR library used RNA extracted from PBMCs. The receptor was derived from a female donor with Graves disease. Source: peripheral blood mononuclear cells (PBMCs), taken when the disease was refractory, from a patient treated with antithyroid drugs. This rearrangement joins TRBV20-1 to TRBJ2-7; either TRBD1 or TRBD2 may fit D (5 bases each). This CDR3 is CSVEPGDGYEQYF. The CDR3 nucleotides are TGCAGTGTGGAGCCCGGGGACGGCTACGAGCAGTACTTC.